This TCR beta chain was recorded in a study of shared clonotypes between healthy human individuals. General study points: In general, naive subsets displayed greater estimated richness than memory subsets did.

The study ran the assay at deep level. Clones were sequenced by immunoSEQ multiplex PCR, and TCRdb holds only the in-frame ones, with some missing. Of 1,500,000 or so clones in the sample, approximately 98.5% were seen once. CDR1 and CDR2 (germline): SGHDN, FVKESK. V lost 1 base and J 6 bases, leaving 4 bases between the germline ends. The CDR3 spans 11 residues. All participating donors were Caucasian adults from Nashville, Tennessee. Subsets obtained from CD4+ cells comprised CD45RA+ naive and CD45RA-negative memory cells. With respect to this clone: The antigen remains unidentified.

This chain connects TRBV14 to TRBJ2-7, with no clear D. The sequence came from a young man in good health. Sequences were obtained from naive CD4+ T cells sorted from blood. Sample subset: CD45RA+ positively selected. CDR3 coding DNA: TGTGCCAGCAGCCAAGTGCTCGAGCAGTACTTC. Residues: CASSQVLEQYF.